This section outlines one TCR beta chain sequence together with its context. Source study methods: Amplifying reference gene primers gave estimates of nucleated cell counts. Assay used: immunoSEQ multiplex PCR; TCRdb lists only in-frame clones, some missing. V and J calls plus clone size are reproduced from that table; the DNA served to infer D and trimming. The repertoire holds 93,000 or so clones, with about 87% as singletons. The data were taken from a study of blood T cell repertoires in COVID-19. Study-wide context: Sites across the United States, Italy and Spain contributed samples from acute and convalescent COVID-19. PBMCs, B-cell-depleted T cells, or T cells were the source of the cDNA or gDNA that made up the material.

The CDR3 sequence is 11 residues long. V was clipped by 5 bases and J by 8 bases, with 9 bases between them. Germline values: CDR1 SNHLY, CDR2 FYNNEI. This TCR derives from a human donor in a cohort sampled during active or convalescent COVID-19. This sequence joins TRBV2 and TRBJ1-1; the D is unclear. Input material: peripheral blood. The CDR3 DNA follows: TGTGCCAGCAGTAAGGAGTTAGAAGCTTTCTTT. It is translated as CASSKELEAFF.